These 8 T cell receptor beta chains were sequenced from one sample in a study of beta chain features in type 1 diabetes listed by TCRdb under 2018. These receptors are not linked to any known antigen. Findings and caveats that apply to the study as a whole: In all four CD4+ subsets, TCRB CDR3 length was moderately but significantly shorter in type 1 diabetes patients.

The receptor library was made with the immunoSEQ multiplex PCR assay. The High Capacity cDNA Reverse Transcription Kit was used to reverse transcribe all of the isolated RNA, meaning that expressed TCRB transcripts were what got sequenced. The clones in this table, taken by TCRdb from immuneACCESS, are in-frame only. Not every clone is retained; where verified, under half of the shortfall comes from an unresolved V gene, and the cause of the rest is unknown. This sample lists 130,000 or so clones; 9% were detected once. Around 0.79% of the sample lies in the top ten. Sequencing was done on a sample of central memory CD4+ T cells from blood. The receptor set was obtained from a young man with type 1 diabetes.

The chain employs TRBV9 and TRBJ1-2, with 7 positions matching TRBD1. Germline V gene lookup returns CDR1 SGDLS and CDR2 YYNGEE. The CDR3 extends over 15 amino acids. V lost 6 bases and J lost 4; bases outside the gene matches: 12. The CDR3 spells CASTTGPGQSYGYTF. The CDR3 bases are TGTGCCAGCACGACTGGCCCGGGACAGTCCTATGGCTACACCTTC.

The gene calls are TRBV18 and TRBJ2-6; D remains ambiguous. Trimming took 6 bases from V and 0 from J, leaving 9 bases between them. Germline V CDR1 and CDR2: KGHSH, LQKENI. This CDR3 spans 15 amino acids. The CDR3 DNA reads TGTGCCAGCTCCCCCTTAGTCTCTGGGGCCAACGTCCTGACTTTC. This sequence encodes CASSPLVSGANVLTF.

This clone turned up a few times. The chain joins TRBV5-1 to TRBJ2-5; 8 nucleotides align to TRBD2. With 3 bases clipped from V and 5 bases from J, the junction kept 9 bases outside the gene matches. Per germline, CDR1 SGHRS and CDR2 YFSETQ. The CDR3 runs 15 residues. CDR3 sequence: CASSYGGAIGETQYF. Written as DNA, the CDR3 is TGCGCCAGCAGCTACGGGGGGGCCATTGGGGAGACCCAGTACTTC.

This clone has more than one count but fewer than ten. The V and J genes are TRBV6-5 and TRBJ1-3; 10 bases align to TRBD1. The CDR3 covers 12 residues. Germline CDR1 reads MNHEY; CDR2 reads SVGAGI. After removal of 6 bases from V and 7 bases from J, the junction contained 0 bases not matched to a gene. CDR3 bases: TGTGCCAGCAGGGACAGGGGGAACACCATATATTTT. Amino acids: CASRDRGNTIYF.

CDR3 in DNA: TGCGCCAGCAGCCGGACGGACAGGAACACCGGGGAGCTGTTTTTT. This sequence encodes CASSRTDRNTGELFF. V is TRBV4-3 and J is TRBJ2-2; D perhaps matches TRBD1 (6 bases). V lost 4 bases and J 1 base, leaving 10 bases between the germline ends. This CDR3 region has 15 residues. Germline-derived CDR1 and CDR2 are LGHNA and YSLEER.

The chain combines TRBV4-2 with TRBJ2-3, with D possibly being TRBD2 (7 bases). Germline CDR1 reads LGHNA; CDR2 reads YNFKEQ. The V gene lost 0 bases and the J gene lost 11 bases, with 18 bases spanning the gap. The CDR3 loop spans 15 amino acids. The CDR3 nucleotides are TGTGCCAGCAGCCAAGATGGATTAAGGGGGGGCGGGCAGTATTTT. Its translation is CASSQDGLRGGGQYF.

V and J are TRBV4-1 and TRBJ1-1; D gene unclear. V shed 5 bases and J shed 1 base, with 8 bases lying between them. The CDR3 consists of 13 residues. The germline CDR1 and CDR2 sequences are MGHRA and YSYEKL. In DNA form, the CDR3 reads TGCGCCAGCAGCTTAACCAGGAACACTGAAGCTTTCTTT. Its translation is CASSLTRNTEAFF.

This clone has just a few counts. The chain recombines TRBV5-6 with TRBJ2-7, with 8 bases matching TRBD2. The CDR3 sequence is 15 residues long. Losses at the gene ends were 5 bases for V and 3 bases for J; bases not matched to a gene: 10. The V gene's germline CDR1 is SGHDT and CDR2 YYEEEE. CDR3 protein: CASRPTGLAGYEQYF. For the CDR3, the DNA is TGTGCCAGCAGACCGACCGGACTAGCCGGCTACGAGCAGTACTTC.